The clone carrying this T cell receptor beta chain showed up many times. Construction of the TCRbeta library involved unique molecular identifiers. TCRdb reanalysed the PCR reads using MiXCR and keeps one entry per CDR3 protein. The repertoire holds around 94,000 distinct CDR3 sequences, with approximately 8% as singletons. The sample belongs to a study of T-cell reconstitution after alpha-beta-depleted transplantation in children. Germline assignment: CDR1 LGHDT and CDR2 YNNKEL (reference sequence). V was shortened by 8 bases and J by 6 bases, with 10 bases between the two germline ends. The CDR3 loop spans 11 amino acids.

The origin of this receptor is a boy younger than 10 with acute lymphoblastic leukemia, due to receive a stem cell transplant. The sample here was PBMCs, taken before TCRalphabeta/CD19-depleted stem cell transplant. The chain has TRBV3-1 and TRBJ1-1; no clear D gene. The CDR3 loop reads CASRSPAEAFF. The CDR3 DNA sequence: TGTGCCAGCCGGAGTCCTGCTGAAGCTTTCTTT.